The T cell receptor (beta chain) described here comes from a study of T cell responses to AZD1222 COVID-19 vaccine (dated by TCRdb to the early 2020s). Regarding the research as a whole: A total of around 240 trial participants underwent TCR sequencing, of whom around 210 had received two doses of AZD1222 and about 25 had received two doses of the MenACWY control vaccine. Trial participants were enrolled into age subgroups of 18-55, 56-69 and 70-plus years, which contained about 160, 30 and 59 TCR-sequenced participants, respectively.

The time point label here, explained by the study, means: about 28 days (+/-7) after the second vaccine dose. Because spike-specific TCR depth and breadth did not differ between the two schedules, AZD1222 recipients who got a second dose at roughly 4 weeks were pooled with those who got a second dose at roughly 12 weeks. The vaccinee samples were drawn from two UK trials, COV001 and COV002, one of which was a single-blind randomized controlled phase 2/3 trial testing AZD1222 (ChAdOx1 nCoV-19) in healthy adults. For TCRbeta chain sequencing, PBMC samples from trial participants were taken at day 0 and at day 28 after the second dose. Study-wide conclusions, independent of this receptor: The whole spike protein was spanned by vaccine-associated CD4 TCRs, and dominant responses were seen in regions 160-218 and 743-854. Spike-specific TCR breadth and depth rose significantly after two AZD1222 doses compared with day 0 and with MenACWY recipients. Conclusions about previously exposed vaccinees were limited because only six AZD1222 recipients were SARS-CoV-2 seropositive at baseline. The 56-69-year group was small, and its depth increase did not reach significance, likely because of low power. No day 14 peak-response samples were available, so repertoires were characterized only after the peak T cell response. Epitopes outside the regions mutated in the B.1.351 and B.1.1.7 variants were reportedly recognized by nearly half of the unique spike-specific TCRs. Participants were mostly white British and included more females than males, and it was suggested by the authors that clonal diversity may have been underestimated.

V lost 0 bases and J lost 4 bases; the stretch between them is 9 bases long. CDR3 length: 14 amino acids, cysteine to phenylalanine. Only the CDR3 DNA stays, 42 bases, in frame from base 1. The germline V gene gives CDR1 as SGHVS and CDR2 as FQNEAQ. The CDR3 regions of human TCRbeta chains were subjected to immunosequencing. The original methods were these. TCRs in the repertoires were compared against a reference library of SARS-CoV-2-specific TCRs that had been generated with the MIRA antigen-specificity platform. Breadth was defined as the fraction of unique TCRs that were SARS-CoV-2-associated, and depth was defined as the fraction of total T cells that were SARS-CoV-2-associated. Using the MIRA data, every spike-specific TCR was mapped to the spike region that the TCR reacted to and assigned to either a CD4 or a CD8 class. Log10-transformed breadth and depth values were compared by one-way ANOVA with Sidak's multiple comparisons tests. TCRdb stores this immuneACCESS table with in-frame sequences only. Part of the clones is absent; in the studies checked, under half of the shortfall reflects unresolved V genes, and no reason is known for the rest. The V and J calls and the clone size are those of that table, but D and trimming were determined from the DNA. This sample lists 150,000 to 200,000 clones; 92% were detected once. The ten largest make up approximately 1.1% of the sample.

A remark on this clone: Its antigen remains unidentified. No much larger clone exists at a distance of one base, and base qualities are not known.

The chain uses TRBV7-8 and TRBJ1-1, with an unclear D gene assignment. This receptor was obtained from an adult who received the AZD1222 COVID-19 vaccine. The sample was peripheral blood, taken 28 days after the second AZD1222 dose. The CDR3 protein sequence reads: CASSLARGGTEAFF. In nucleotide form, the sequence is TGTGCCAGCAGCTTAGCGCGAGGAGGCACTGAAGCTTTCTTT.